Listed here are 10 T cell receptor beta chains from one sample, sequenced in a study of cytomegalovirus exposure and HLA in healthy donors. 13 Jbeta primers and 60 Vbeta primers were used for the PCR. Sequenced by immunoSEQ multiplex PCR; TCRdb stores in-frame clones only, minus some. The table shows 150,000 to 200,000 clones, with over 75% occurring only once. Sequencing was done on a sample of PBMCs. Every receptor here comes from a man aged 50 or older in good health and CMV-seropositive.

This chain joins TRBV16 and TRBJ1-1; D not resolved. The CDR3 contains 16 residues. Germline CDR1 is KGHSY and CDR2 is FQNENV. Trimming took 2 bases from V and 3 from J, leaving 16 bases between them. Here the CDR3 DNA reads TGTGCCAGCAGCCAAGGAGGGTTTTGGGATGACACTGAAGCTTTCTTT. Translated, it gives CASSQGGFWDDTEAFF.

As regards this clone: An end of the junction does not agree with germline; a read error may underlie this. The gene calls are TRBV28 and TRBJ1-6; 7 bases are a match to TRBD1. Germline V lookup: CDR1 MDHEN, CDR2 SYDVKM. The CDR3 length is 16 residues. The CDR3 DNA reads TGTGCCAGCAGTTTAGGTCGGACAGGTTTAACCGCCGATCGTCCATTT. It encodes CASSLGRTGLTADRPF.

The chain links TRBV2 to TRBJ2-2; TRBD1 matches at 8 bases. The CDR3 sequence is 16 residues long. V shed 8 bases and J 5 bases; nucleotides not matched to a gene: 13. CDR1 and CDR2 (germline): SNHLY, FYNNEI. The CDR3 is CASLSPQGAGTGELFF. CDR3 in DNA: TGTGCCAGCCTGTCCCCGCAGGGGGCCGGTACCGGGGAGCTGTTTTTT.

This rearrangement joins TRBV6-1 to TRBJ2-2, with TRBD1 identical over 7 bases. Trimming cost V 6 bases and J 5 bases; bases outside gene matches: 6. Germline CDR1 MNHNS, CDR2 SASEGT. This CDR3 is 14 amino acids long. CDR3 DNA sequence: TGTGCCAGCAGCGAGACAGGGTGGACCGGGGAGCTGTTTTTT. Translated, it gives CASSETGWTGELFF.

The chain joins TRBV5-6 to TRBJ2-7, with a possible D match to TRBD1 (5 bases). The CDR3 has 14 residues. The germline CDR1 and CDR2 sequences are SGHDT and YYEEEE. Trimming took off 2 bases at V and 2 bases at J, with 11 bases between the two ends. The CDR3 loop reads CASSLEDIAYEQYF. CDR3 bases: TGTGCCAGCAGCTTAGAGGACATCGCCTACGAGCAGTACTTC. The full variable domain, rest sourced from reference TRBV5-6 and TRBJ2-7, is DAGVTQSPTHLIKTRGQQVTLRCSPKSGHDTVSWYQQALGQGPQFIFQYYEEEERQRGNFPDRFSGHQFPNYSSELNVNALLLGDSALYLCASSLEDIAYEQYFGPGTRLTVT.

The chain combines TRBV6-1 with TRBJ1-1, with 9 bases that match TRBD1. The trim removed 10 bases at V and 4 bases at J, leaving 7 bases unmatched. Germline assignment: CDR1 MNHNS and CDR2 SASEGT. The CDR3 is 13 residues long. Written as DNA, the CDR3 is TGTGCCACCTCCCGGGACAGGGCCACTGAAGCTTTCTTT. This gives the protein CATSRDRATEAFF.

This chain connects TRBV9 to TRBJ1-2, with D possibly TRBD1 on 5 matching bases. Germline CDR1 reads SGDLS; CDR2 reads YYNGEE. This CDR3 has 13 amino acids. The V and J ends lost 6 bases and 6 bases respectively, with 15 bases between them. The DNA of the CDR3 is TGTGCCAGCACTCAGACAGTCGCCAATGGCTACACCTTC. Encoded protein: CASTQTVANGYTF.

The chain recombines TRBV15 with TRBJ1-6; the D gene is possibly TRBD1 (6 bases). This CDR3 is 12 amino acids long. Germline loops: CDR1 LNHNV, CDR2 YYDKDF (reference sequence). Trimming took 4 bases from V and 8 from J, leaving 6 bases between them. CDR3 amino acids: CATSKGDSPLHF. The CDR3 DNA sequence: TGTGCCACCAGCAAGGGGGATTCACCCCTCCACTTT.

The CDR3 coding sequence is TGTGCCAGCAGCTTAACAGTACAGAACGAGCAGTACTTC. Its translation: CASSLTVQNEQYF. This chain uses TRBV7-9 with TRBJ2-7; D not certain. The CDR3 covers 13 residues. Per germline, CDR1 SEHNR and CDR2 FQNEAQ (reference sequence). V lost 2 bases, J lost 5 bases, and 10 bases lay in between.

CDR3 DNA sequence: TGCGCCAGCAGCCAAGAAAGGGGCCACGAGCAGTACTTC. Protein: CASSQERGHEQYF. The V gene is TRBV4-1, the J gene TRBJ2-7, with D perhaps TRBD1 (5 bases). Germline values: CDR1 MGHRA, CDR2 YSYEKL. V was shortened by 0 bases and J by 5 bases, with 8 bases between the two germline ends. The CDR3 runs 13 residues.